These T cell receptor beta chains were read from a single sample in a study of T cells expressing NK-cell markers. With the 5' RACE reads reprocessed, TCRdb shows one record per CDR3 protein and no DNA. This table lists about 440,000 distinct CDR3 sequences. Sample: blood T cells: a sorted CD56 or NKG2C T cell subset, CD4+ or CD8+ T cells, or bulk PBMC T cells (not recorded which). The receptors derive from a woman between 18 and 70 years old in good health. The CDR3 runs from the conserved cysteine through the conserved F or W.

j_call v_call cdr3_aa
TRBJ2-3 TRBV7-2 CASSLVRTSGGPTDTQYF
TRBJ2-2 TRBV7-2 CASSLSSGTGELFF
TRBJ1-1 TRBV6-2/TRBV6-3 CASSEGPADTEAFF
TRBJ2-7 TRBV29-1 CSVGNPGQHYEQYF
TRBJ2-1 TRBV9 CAKKRYQSDNEQFF
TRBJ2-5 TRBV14 CASSQRLPGETQYF
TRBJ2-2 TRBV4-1 CASRKPAGNTGELFF
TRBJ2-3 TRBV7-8 CASRPPGTGGPDTQYF
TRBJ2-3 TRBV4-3 CASSPITQADTQYF
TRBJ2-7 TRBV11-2 CASSLISLEQYF
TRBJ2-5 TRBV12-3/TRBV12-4 CASSFTMLAGVGETQYF
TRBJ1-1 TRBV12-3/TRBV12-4 CASSTGTIAFF
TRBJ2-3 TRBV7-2 CASSLALGMGTDTQYF
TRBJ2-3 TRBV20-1 CSAREGLAGTDTQYF
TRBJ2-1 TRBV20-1 CSAIGGTSAWNEQFF
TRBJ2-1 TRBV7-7 CASSLAPLAGGAGRWDEQFF
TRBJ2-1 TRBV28 CASPWPGGPRSAEQFF
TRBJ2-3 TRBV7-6 CASSLIPEEGDTQYF
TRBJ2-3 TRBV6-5 CASSFTSPNTQYF
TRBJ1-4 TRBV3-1 CASTPGTANEKLFF
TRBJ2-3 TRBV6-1 CASSHSGGGAGTDTQYF
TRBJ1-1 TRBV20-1 CSAGTPLEAFF
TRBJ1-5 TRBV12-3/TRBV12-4 CASSSGDGHNQPQHF
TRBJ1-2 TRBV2 CASSADRGLVYGYTF
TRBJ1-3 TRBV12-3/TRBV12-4 CASRLSSGNTTYF
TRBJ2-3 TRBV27 CASSLLGTDTQYF
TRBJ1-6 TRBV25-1 CASSRDTYNSPLHF
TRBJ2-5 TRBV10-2 CASSLGTSFETQYF